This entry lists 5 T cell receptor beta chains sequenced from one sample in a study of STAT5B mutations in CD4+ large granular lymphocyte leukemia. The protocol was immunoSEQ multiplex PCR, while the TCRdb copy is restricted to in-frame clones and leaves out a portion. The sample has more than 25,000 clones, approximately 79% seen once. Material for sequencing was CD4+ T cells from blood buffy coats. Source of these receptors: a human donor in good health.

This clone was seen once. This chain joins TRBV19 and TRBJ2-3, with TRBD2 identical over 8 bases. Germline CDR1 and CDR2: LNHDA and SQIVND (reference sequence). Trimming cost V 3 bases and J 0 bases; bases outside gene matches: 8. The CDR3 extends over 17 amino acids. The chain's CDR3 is CASSISHGGGSTDTQYF. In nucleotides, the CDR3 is TGTGCCAGTAGTATTAGTCACGGGGGGGGGAGCACAGATACGCAGTATTTT.

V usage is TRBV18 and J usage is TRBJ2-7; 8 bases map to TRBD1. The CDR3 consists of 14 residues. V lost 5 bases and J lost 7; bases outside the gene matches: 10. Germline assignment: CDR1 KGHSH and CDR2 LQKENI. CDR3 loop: CASSKMTGVEEQYV. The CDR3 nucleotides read TGTGCCAGCTCAAAAATGACAGGGGTTGAAGAGCAGTACGTC.

This chain's CDR3 is CAIRAEGGTGELFF. CDR3 bases: TGTGCCATCCGCGCCGAGGGGGGCACCGGGGAGCTGTTTTTT. This rearrangement joins TRBV10-3 to TRBJ2-2; either TRBD1 or TRBD2 may fit D (6 bases each). This CDR3 spans 14 amino acids. Germline loops: CDR1 ENHRY, CDR2 SYGVKD. With 8 bases removed from V and 4 bases from J, the gap between germline ends came to 14 bases.

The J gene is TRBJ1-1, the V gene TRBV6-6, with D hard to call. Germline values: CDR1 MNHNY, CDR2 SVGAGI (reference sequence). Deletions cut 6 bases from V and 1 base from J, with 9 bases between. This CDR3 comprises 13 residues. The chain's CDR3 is CASSQKGNTEAFF. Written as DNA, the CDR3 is TGTGCCAGCAGCCAAAAAGGGAACACTGAAGCTTTCTTT.

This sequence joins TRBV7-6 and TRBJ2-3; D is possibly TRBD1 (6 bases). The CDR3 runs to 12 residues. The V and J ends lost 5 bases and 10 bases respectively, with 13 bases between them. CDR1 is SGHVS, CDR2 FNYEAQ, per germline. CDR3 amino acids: CASSTQGSAQYF. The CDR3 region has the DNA TGTGCCAGCAGCACCCAGGGGAGCGCGCAGTATTTT.